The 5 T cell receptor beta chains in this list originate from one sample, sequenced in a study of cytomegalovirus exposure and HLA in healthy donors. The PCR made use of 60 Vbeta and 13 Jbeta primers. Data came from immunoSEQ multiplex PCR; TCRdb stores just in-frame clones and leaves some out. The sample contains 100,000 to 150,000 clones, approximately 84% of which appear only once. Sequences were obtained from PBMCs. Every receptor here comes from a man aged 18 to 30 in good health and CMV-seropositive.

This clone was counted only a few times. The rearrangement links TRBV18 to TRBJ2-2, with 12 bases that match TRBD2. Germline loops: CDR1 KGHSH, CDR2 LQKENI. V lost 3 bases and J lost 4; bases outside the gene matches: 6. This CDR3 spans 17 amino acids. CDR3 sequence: CASSPSQGLAGTGELFF. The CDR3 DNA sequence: TGTGCCAGCTCACCCTCCCAGGGACTAGCGGGCACCGGGGAGCTGTTTTTT. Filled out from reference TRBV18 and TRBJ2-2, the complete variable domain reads NAGVMQNPRHLVRRRGQEARLRCSPMKGHSHVYWYRQLPEEGLKFMVYLQKENIIDESGMPKERFSAEFPKEGPSILRIQQVVRGDSAAYFCASSPSQGLAGTGELFFGEGSRLTVL.

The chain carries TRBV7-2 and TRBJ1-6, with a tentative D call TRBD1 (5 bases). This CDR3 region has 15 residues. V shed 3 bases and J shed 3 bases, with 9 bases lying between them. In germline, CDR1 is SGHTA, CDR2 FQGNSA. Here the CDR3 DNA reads TGTGCCAGCAGCTTGAAAGACAGCTATAATTCACCCCTCCACTTT. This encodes CASSLKDSYNSPLHF.

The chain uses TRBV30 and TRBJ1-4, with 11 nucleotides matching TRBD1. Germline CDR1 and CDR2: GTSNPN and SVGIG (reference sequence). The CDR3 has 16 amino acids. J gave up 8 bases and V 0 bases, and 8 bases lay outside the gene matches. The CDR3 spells CAWSVSGQGVREKLFF. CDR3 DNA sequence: TGTGCCTGGAGTGTGTCGGGACAGGGGGTACGGGAAAAACTGTTTTTT.

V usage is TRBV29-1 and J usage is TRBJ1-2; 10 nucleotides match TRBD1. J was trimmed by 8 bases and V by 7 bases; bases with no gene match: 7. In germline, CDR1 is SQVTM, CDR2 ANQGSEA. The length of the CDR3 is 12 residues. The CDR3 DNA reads TGCAGCGCCGAAGGGACAGGGGAGGGCTACACCTTC. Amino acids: CSAEGTGEGYTF.

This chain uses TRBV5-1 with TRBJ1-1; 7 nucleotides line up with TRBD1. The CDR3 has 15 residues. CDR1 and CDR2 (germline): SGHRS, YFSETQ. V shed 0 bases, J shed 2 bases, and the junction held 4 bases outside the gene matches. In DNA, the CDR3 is TGCGCCAGCAGCTTGGAGGGGACAGCCAACACTGAAGCTTTCTTT. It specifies CASSLEGTANTEAFF.